The clone carrying this TCR beta chain was recorded only once. The antigen remains unidentified. The sample holds other DNA sequences that translate to the same CDR3. The data are from a study of shared clonotypes between healthy human individuals. Study-wide results and limits: Though the depth was large, rarefaction showed that sorted-subset sequencing was incomplete.

V was cut by 4 bases and J by 0 bases, with 10 bases left in between. This CDR3 is built from 15 residues. The germline gives CDR1 SGHRS, CDR2 YFSETQ. Repertoires were generated with immunoSEQ multiplex PCR, while TCRdb's copy carries only in-frame clones and drops some. The table shows under 2.5 million clones, with around 92% occurring only once. The sequence came from a man in his late teens or twenties in good health. Some clones in this sample may be carry-over from other donors' samples. The chain is built from TRBV5-1 and TRBJ2-2; D could derive from TRBD1 or TRBD2 (5 bases each). The sample comprised naive CD4+ T cells from PBMCs. Subset in this sample: CD45RA+ positively selected. CDR3 protein: CASSPGTPNTGELFF. The CDR3 region has the DNA TGCGCCAGCAGCCCCGGGACCCCGAACACCGGGGAGCTGTTTTTT.